The TCR beta chain under discussion was sequenced for a study of blood T cell repertoires in COVID-19. The data were produced by immunoSEQ multiplex PCR, yet TCRdb's version contains in-frame clones alone and is incomplete. The sample lists roughly 35,000 clones; approximately 87% were seen once. The CDR3 loop spans 15 amino acids. Germline V gives CDR1 SGDLS, CDR2 YYNGEE. Trimming removed 0 bases at V and 3 bases at J, with 9 bases between. The receptor's source is a man between 65 and 79 years old with acute or convalescent COVID-19. The chain recombines TRBV9 with TRBJ2-2; weak D call: TRBD2 (6 bases). The sequenced material came from peripheral blood. The chain's CDR3 is CASSVDPGDTGELFF. The CDR3 region has the DNA TGTGCCAGCAGCGTAGATCCGGGGGACACCGGGGAGCTGTTTTTT.